These 25 T cell receptor beta chains were all obtained from the same sample, sequenced in a study of T cells in Graves' hyperthyroidism and ophthalmopathy. Template material for amplifying TCR beta CDR3 regions consisted of RNA transcripts. With the HTBI primer set, the TCR CDR3 went through a first round of RT-PCR. TCRdb redid the calling of the multiplex PCR reads with MiXCR, one entry per CDR3 protein. The table shows approximately 400,000 distinct CDR3 sequences, with about 15% occurring only once. Sequenced material: blood. The receptors were gathered from a woman aged 18-29 years with Graves' hyperthyroidism that later progressed to Graves' ophthalmopathy.

This clonotype occurred many times. The genes are TRBV11-2 and TRBJ2-1; TRBD2 aligns across 10 bases. With 6 bases clipped from V and 4 bases from J, the junction kept 6 bases outside the gene matches. Germline CDR1 reads SGHAT; CDR2 reads FQNNGV. The CDR3 loop spans 15 amino acids. DNA for the CDR3: TGTGCCAGCAGGCCCGGGACTAGCGCTTACAATGAGCAGTTCTTC. Encoded protein: CASRPGTSAYNEQFF.

The CDR3 DNA is TGTGCCAGCAGCTTATACCTAGCGGGAGGGCCTAAGTCCTACGAGCAGTACTTC. It is translated as CASSLYLAGGPKSYEQYF. The chain is built from TRBV5-5 and TRBJ2-7, with TRBD2 matching over 12 bases. There are 18 residues in the CDR3. The trim removed 2 bases at V and 1 base at J, leaving 10 bases unmatched. CDR1 SGHKS and CDR2 YYEKEE come from the germline V gene (reference sequence).

This clonotype was recorded at least ten times. CDR3 sequence (DNA): TGTGCCAGCAGCTTATCGACTACCGGGGATACGCAGTATTTT. This sequence encodes CASSLSTTGDTQYF. The chain joins TRBV7-2 to TRBJ2-3, with D possibly TRBD2 on 5 matching bases. The CDR3 has 14 residues. The ends were cut back, 2 bases at V and 6 bases at J, with 12 bases in the middle. CDR1 SGHTA and CDR2 FQGNSA come from the germline V gene.

This clonotype was detected a few times. It may be a read error: a sequence one base away is much more abundant. The chain combines TRBV28 with TRBJ2-5, with D possibly being TRBD2 (6 bases). The CDR3 totals 15 residues. Per the germline V gene, CDR1 is MDHEN and CDR2 is SYDVKM. CDR3 loop: CASSSRGRWKETQHF. In DNA form, the CDR3 reads TGTGCCAGCAGTTCCCGGGGGAGGTGGAAAGAGACCCAGCACTTC.

This clonotype was recorded a few times. The V call is TRBV5-8, the J call TRBJ1-2, with D unclear. The CDR3 contains 12 residues. Trimming stripped 1 base from V and 7 bases from J, with 8 bases between. Germline-derived CDR1 and CDR2 are SGHTS and YDEGEE. The chain's CDR3 is CASSLPYAGYTF. CDR3 DNA: TGTGCCAGCAGCTTGCCGTATGCTGGCTACACCTTC.

This clonotype was detected ten times or more. This sequence joins TRBV2 and TRBJ2-5, with D perhaps TRBD1 (5 bases). V was trimmed by 4 bases and J by 1 base, leaving 13 bases between them. The germline gives CDR1 SNHLY, CDR2 FYNNEI. The CDR3 spans 15 residues. The CDR3 loop is CASSGSRQSQETQYF. The CDR3 DNA reads as TGTGCCAGCAGTGGATCGAGACAGTCCCAAGAGACCCAGTACTTC.

The chain links TRBV19 to TRBJ1-2; 9 positions agree with TRBD1. The germline gives CDR1 LNHDA, CDR2 SQIVND (reference sequence). The CDR3 consists of 18 residues. With V trimmed by 3 bases and J by 3 bases, 14 bases remained unmatched. CDR3 in amino acids: CASSIGGGTGPRDYGYTF. CDR3 in DNA: TGTGCCAGTAGTATCGGTGGAGGGACAGGGCCCCGGGACTATGGCTACACCTTC.

This clonotype has ten or more counts. The gene calls are TRBV3-1 and TRBJ2-1, with unresolved D. CDR3 length equals 16 residues. V lost 1 base and J 3 bases, leaving 13 bases between the germline ends. Germline lookup yields CDR1 LGHDT and CDR2 YNNKEL (reference sequence). CDR3 sequence: CASSQVPVTHYNEQFF. The CDR3 bases are TGTGCCAGCAGCCAAGTCCCGGTAACACACTACAATGAGCAGTTCTTC.

This clonotype was observed many times. The chain couples TRBV12-3 or TRBV12-4 to TRBJ2-1; D remains unclear. Trimming left V 8 bases short and J 6 bases short, with 17 bases between. This CDR3 has 14 amino acids. CDR3 nucleotides: TGTGCCAGCTCTACAAGACCTCCTCCCAATGAGCAGTTCTTC. Its protein product is CASSTRPPPNEQFF.

This clonotype was counted at least ten times. The chain combines TRBV11-3 with TRBJ2-1; 7 nucleotides align to TRBD1. Trimming removed 1 base from V and 3 bases from J; junction bases left unmatched: 3. The CDR3 has 15 amino acids. Looked up from germline, CDR1 is SGHNT and CDR2 is YENEEA. DNA for the CDR3: TGTGCCAGCAGCTTAGGGGACAGCAACTACAATGAGCAGTTCTTC. It specifies CASSLGDSNYNEQFF.

This chain joins TRBV7-2 and TRBJ1-5, with TRBD1 identical over 9 bases. The CDR3 spans 13 residues. Germline CDR1 SGHTA, CDR2 FQGNSA. V gave up 7 bases and J gave up 6 bases; unmatched junction bases: 4. This chain's CDR3 is CASNRDRAQPQHF. DNA of the CDR3: TGTGCCAGCAACCGGGACAGGGCTCAGCCCCAGCATTTT.

As regards this clonotype: A much larger clone lies a single base off, so this may be a read error. The rearrangement uses TRBV30 and TRBJ1-4; no firm D call. The CDR3 length is 12 residues. CDR1 GTSNPN and CDR2 SVGIG come from the germline V gene (reference sequence). The CDR3 nucleotides read TGTGCCTGGAGTGTACCGAATGAAAAACTGTCTTTT. Encoded protein: CAWSVPNEKLSF.

The sample holds a few counts of this clonotype. The chain carries TRBV28 and TRBJ2-2; TRBD1 or TRBD2 may be the D gene (5 bases each). This CDR3 is built from 16 residues. Looked up from germline, CDR1 is MDHEN and CDR2 is SYDVKM. Trimming pared 6 bases from V and 4 bases from J, leaving 18 bases between. The CDR3 nucleotides are TGTGCCAGCAGGTTCAAGGGACGGGGCGGCACCGGGGAGCTGTTTTTT. As protein: CASRFKGRGGTGELFF.

The chain couples TRBV19 to TRBJ2-1, with D unresolved. Germline assignment: CDR1 LNHDA and CDR2 SQIVND (reference sequence). There are 15 residues in the CDR3. Trimming took 2 bases from V and 2 from J, leaving 10 bases between them. The CDR3 bases are TGTGCCAGTAGTATAAAGCTGTTCCCCTACAATGAGCAGTTCTTC. It is translated as CASSIKLFPYNEQFF.

This clonotype was counted only a few times. V gene TRBV6-1 combines with J gene TRBJ1-4; possibly TRBD1 for D (6 bases). The CDR3 has 14 amino acids. Trimming removed 6 bases from V and 0 bases from J, with 8 bases in between. CDR1 MNHNS and CDR2 SASEGT come from the germline V gene. CDR3: CASRNRATNEKLFF. The DNA of the CDR3 is TGTGCCAGCAGAAACAGGGCAACTAATGAAAAACTGTTTTTT.

This clonotype occurred many times. Germline and junction disagree at one end, which may indicate a read error. The chain is built from TRBV7-8 and TRBJ2-7; tentative D call: TRBD2 (5 bases). The CDR3 is 12 residues long. The germline CDR1 and CDR2 sequences are SGHVS and FQNEAQ. The CDR3 coding sequence is TGTGCCAGCAGTTTAGGAGGCCGCGAGCAGTACTTC. Protein sequence: CASSLGGREQYF. Together with reference TRBV7-8 and TRBJ2-7, the CDR3 gives the full variable domain: GAGVSQSPRYKVAKRGQDVALRCDPISGHVSLFWYQQALGQGPEFLTYFQNEAQLDKSGLPSDRFFAERPEGSVSTLKIQRTQQEDSAVYLCASSLGGREQYFGPGTRLTVT.

This clonotype was seen ten or more times. The chain recombines TRBV28 with TRBJ2-3; 9 bases map to TRBD2. Trimming cost V 5 bases and J 6 bases; bases outside gene matches: 18. CDR1 and CDR2 (germline): MDHEN, SYDVKM. CDR3 size: 18 residues. CDR3 DNA: TGTGCCAGCAGTCCCCCCGGGATTTGGCGGGAGGGCCAGGATACGCAGTATTTT. This gives the protein CASSPPGIWREGQDTQYF.

The chain employs TRBV5-1 and TRBJ2-1, with TRBD2 matching over 10 bases. CDR3 length: 17 residues. The V segment lost 4 bases and the J segment 3 bases; nucleotides outside the gene matches: 10. CDR1 is SGHRS and CDR2 is YFSETQ in the germline V gene. The CDR3 sequence is CASSPTRGTSDYNEQFF. The CDR3 DNA is TGCGCCAGCAGCCCCACTCGGGGGACTAGCGACTACAATGAGCAGTTCTTC.

This clonotype was counted ten times or more. V is TRBV27 and J is TRBJ1-1; maybe TRBD1 (5 bases). The CDR3 sequence is 15 residues long. V was pared by 2 bases and J by 2 bases, with 12 bases between. In germline, CDR1 is MNHEY, CDR2 SMNVEV (reference sequence). CDR3 sequence: CASSLVGRGNTEAFF. The CDR3 nucleotides are TGTGCCAGCAGTTTAGTGGGACGGGGAAACACTGAAGCTTTCTTT.

V is TRBV27 and J is TRBJ1-6, with D uncertain. The V and J ends lost 3 bases and 8 bases respectively, with 5 bases between them. The germline V gene has CDR1 MNHEY and CDR2 SMNVEV (reference sequence). The CDR3 has 12 amino acids. The CDR3 sequence is CASSFPDSPLHF. DNA of the CDR3: TGTGCCAGCAGTTTCCCCGATTCACCCCTCCACTTT.

The rearrangement uses TRBV10-2 and TRBJ2-7; 11 bases are a match to TRBD1. The CDR3 is 14 residues long. Germline CDR1 and CDR2: WSHSY and SAAADI. V was clipped by 6 bases and J by 3 bases; unmatched bases: 4. The CDR3 loop reads CASRGTGGNYEQYF. The CDR3 DNA follows: TGCGCCAGCAGGGGGACAGGGGGGAACTACGAGCAGTACTTC.

This clonotype was observed many times. The chain uses TRBV24-1 and TRBJ2-7; a weak D match, TRBD1 (6 bases). The CDR3 spans 15 residues. Germline V gene lookup returns CDR1 KGHDR and CDR2 SFDVKD. V dropped 1 base and J dropped 2 bases, with 11 bases sitting between them. In nucleotides, the CDR3 is TGTGCCACCAGTGATTTTGGACAGATCACCTACGAGCAGTACTTC. As protein: CATSDFGQITYEQYF.

The DNA of the CDR3 is TGTGCCAGCAGCAATACAGGGGCGAATCAGCCCCAGCATTTT. Its protein product is CASSNTGANQPQHF. V and J are TRBV12-3 or TRBV12-4 and TRBJ1-5; TRBD1 agrees at 7 bases. The CDR3 loop spans 14 amino acids. V trimming: 6 bases; J trimming: 4 bases; junction bases outside the gene matches: 6.

This clonotype is a singleton in its sample. The chain combines TRBV28 with TRBJ2-1, with D possibly TRBD2 on 6 matching bases. The V and J ends lost 5 bases and 3 bases respectively, with 14 bases between them. Germline assignment: CDR1 MDHEN and CDR2 SYDVKM. There are 15 residues in the CDR3. CDR3 DNA: TGTGCCAGCAGTCCGGGCGGGAAGGGCTACAATGAGCAGTTCTTC. Translation gives CASSPGGKGYNEQFF.

This clonotype was seen repeatedly, ten times or more. The rearrangement joins TRBV28 to TRBJ1-5; D gene uncertain. V was trimmed by 6 bases and J by 3 bases, leaving 6 bases between them. This CDR3 spans 12 amino acids. The germline V gene encodes CDR1 MDHEN and CDR2 SYDVKM. Here the CDR3 reads CASRHINQPQHF. CDR3 nucleotides: TGTGCCAGCAGACATATCAATCAGCCCCAGCATTTT.